The rows below give T cell receptor beta chains drawn from one sample of a study of technical replicates of blood from a handful of donors. Assay used: immunoSEQ multiplex PCR; TCRdb lists only in-frame clones, some missing. The table shows under 80,000 clones, with 85% to 95% occurring only once. Sequenced sample: T cells isolated from PBMCs. Every receptor here comes from a human donor in good health. The CDR3 runs from the conserved cysteine through the conserved F or W. Fields, in order: CDR3 DNA, CDR3 protein, D gene, J gene, clone size, V gene. A D gene is named only where the DNA matches it firmly. For some rows the clone size is stated as once, few or many, or as a class when expanded; others skip it.

DNA: TGTGCCAGCAGCCTTAGTAGCGGGACGTACAATGAGCAGTTCTTC
CDR3: CASSLSSGTYNEQFF
D: TRBD2
J: TRBJ2-1
size: once
V: TRBV4-2

DNA: TGTGCCTGGAGTGAGAAGGGACAGAACTACGAGCAGTACTTC
CDR3: CAWSEKGQNYEQYF
D: TRBD1
J: TRBJ2-7
size: -
V: TRBV30

DNA: TGTGCCAGCAGCTTATCAACAGGAATATCTGGAAACACCATATATTTT
CDR3: CASSLSTGISGNTIYF
D: -
J: TRBJ1-3
size: -
V: TRBV7-2

DNA: TGTGCCAGCAGCTCCGGTACTGGGGGCTATCCCTATGGCTACACCTTC
CDR3: CASSSGTGGYPYGYTF
D: -
J: TRBJ1-2
size: -
V: TRBV5-4

DNA: TGCGCCAGCAGCCAAGCGGGAGGGCCGGGAGAGCAGTACTTC
CDR3: CASSQAGGPGEQYF
D: TRBD2
J: TRBJ2-7
size: -
V: TRBV4-1

DNA: TGTGCCAGCAGTGAATGGGCCGGGACAGGGCGGTCCGGGGAGCTGTTTTTT
CDR3: CASSEWAGTGRSGELFF
D: TRBD1
J: TRBJ2-2
size: -
V: TRBV6-1

DNA: TGTGCCAGCTCACCACAGGAGAACAATGAGCAGTTCTTC
CDR3: CASSPQENNEQFF
D: -
J: TRBJ2-1
size: -
V: TRBV18

DNA: TGTGCCAGCAGTTACTGGCGGGGGGGAGCAGAGACCCAGTACTTC
CDR3: CASSYWRGGAETQYF
D: TRBD2
J: TRBJ2-5
size: -
V: TRBV6-5

DNA: TGTGCCAGCAGTATAATTATTGACAATGAGCAGTTCTTC
CDR3: CASSIIIDNEQFF
D: -
J: TRBJ2-1
size: -
V: TRBV6-6

DNA: TGCGCCAGCAGGAGAACACTGCGGGGTGAAGAGACCCAGTACTTC
CDR3: CASRRTLRGEETQYF
D: -
J: TRBJ2-5
size: -
V: TRBV10-1

DNA: TGTGCCAGCAGAGTGGAGACAGGGGACACAGATACGCAGTATTTT
CDR3: CASRVETGDTDTQYF
D: TRBD1
J: TRBJ2-3
size: once
V: TRBV6-5

DNA: TGTGCCAGCAGCCAAGACAGGGTGAACACTGAAGCTTTCTTT
CDR3: CASSQDRVNTEAFF
D: -
J: TRBJ1-1
size: few
V: TRBV4-2

DNA: TGTGCCAGCAGCGGGCAGGCTGAAGCTTTCTTT
CDR3: CASSGQAEAFF
D: -
J: TRBJ1-1
size: -
V: TRBV7-2

DNA: TGTGCCAGCAGTGCCCCGCAGGGGAACAACTATGGCTACACCTTC
CDR3: CASSAPQGNNYGYTF
D: -
J: TRBJ1-2
size: -
V: TRBV6-1

DNA: TGCAGCGTTCGGCAGGGGAGCAATCAGCCCCAGCATTTT
CDR3: CSVRQGSNQPQHF
D: -
J: TRBJ1-5
size: once
V: TRBV29-1

DNA: TGTGCCAGCAGGACTAGCGGCACAGATACGCAGTATTTT
CDR3: CASRTSGTDTQYF
D: TRBD2
J: TRBJ2-3
size: -
V: TRBV28

DNA: TGCGCCAGCAGCCCTGGCGCAAGGACAGGGAGCAATCAGCCCCAGCATTTT
CDR3: CASSPGARTGSNQPQHF
D: TRBD1
J: TRBJ1-5
size: -
V: TRBV5-1

DNA: TGTGCCAGCAGCTCGGACTTGGGAGGAGAGACCCAGTACTTC
CDR3: CASSSDLGGETQYF
D: -
J: TRBJ2-5
size: -
V: TRBV7-2

DNA: TGTGCCAGCAGGACAGGGATGCCGAACGACGAGCAGTACTTC
CDR3: CASRTGMPNDEQYF
D: TRBD1
J: TRBJ2-7
size: -
V: TRBV7-9

DNA: TGTGCCAGCTCAATTCCGGGGACAGGGATTCCAGATACGCAGTATTTT
CDR3: CASSIPGTGIPDTQYF
D: TRBD1
J: TRBJ2-3
size: -
V: TRBV27

DNA: TGTGCCAGCAGAGTTTGGCGGGAGGCGGGCAATGAGCAGTTCTTC
CDR3: CASRVWREAGNEQFF
D: TRBD2
J: TRBJ2-1
size: -
V: TRBV27

DNA: TGTGCCAGCGGATCCAGAATGGGGGACACAAGCACAGATACGCAGTATTTT
CDR3: CASGSRMGDTSTDTQYF
D: -
J: TRBJ2-3
size: -
V: TRBV11-3

DNA: TGTGCCAGCAGTGAGCGGGCCAGGGGAGAAAAACTGTTTTTT
CDR3: CASSERARGEKLFF
D: -
J: TRBJ1-4
size: -
V: TRBV6-1

DNA: TGTGCCAGCAGTGAAGTGGCAGGAACGGGGGGCAAGCAGTACTTC
CDR3: CASSEVAGTGGKQYF
D: -
J: TRBJ2-7
size: few
V: TRBV6-1

DNA: TGTGCCAGCAGCTTGGGTGGCACCTTGAACACTGAAGCTTTCTTT
CDR3: CASSLGGTLNTEAFF
D: -
J: TRBJ1-1
size: -
V: TRBV5-4

DNA: TGTGCCAGCTCACACGGGACAGGGTTTGACAATGAGCAGTTCTTC
CDR3: CASSHGTGFDNEQFF
D: TRBD1
J: TRBJ2-1
size: -
V: TRBV18

DNA: TGTGCCAGCAGTTGGACTAGCGGGGATGAGCAGTTCTTC
CDR3: CASSWTSGDEQFF
D: TRBD2
J: TRBJ2-1
size: -
V: TRBV6-6